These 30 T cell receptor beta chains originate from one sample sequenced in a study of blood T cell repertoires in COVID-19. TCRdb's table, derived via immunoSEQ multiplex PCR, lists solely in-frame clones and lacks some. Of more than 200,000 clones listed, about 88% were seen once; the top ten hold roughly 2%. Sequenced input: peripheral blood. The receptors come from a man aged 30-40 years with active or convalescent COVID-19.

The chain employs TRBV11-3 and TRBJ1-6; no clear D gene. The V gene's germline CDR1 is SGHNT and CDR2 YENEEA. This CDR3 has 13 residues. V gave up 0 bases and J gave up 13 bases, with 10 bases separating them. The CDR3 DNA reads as TGTGCCAGCAGCTTAGAGGCGGGGATGCCCCTCCACTTT. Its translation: CASSLEAGMPLHF. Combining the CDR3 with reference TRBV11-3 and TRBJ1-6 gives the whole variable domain EAGVVQSPRYKIIEKKQPVAFWCNPISGHNTLYWYLQNLGQGPELLIRYENEEAVDDSQLPKDRFSAERLKGVDSTLKIQPAELGDSAVYLCASSLEAGMPLHFGNGTRLTVT.

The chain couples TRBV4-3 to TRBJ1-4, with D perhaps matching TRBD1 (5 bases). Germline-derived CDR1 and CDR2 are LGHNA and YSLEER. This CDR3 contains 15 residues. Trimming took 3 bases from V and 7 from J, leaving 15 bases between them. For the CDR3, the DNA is TGCGCCAGCAGCCATCAGACAGACGTGTCTGAAAAACTGTTTTTT. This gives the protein CASSHQTDVSEKLFF.

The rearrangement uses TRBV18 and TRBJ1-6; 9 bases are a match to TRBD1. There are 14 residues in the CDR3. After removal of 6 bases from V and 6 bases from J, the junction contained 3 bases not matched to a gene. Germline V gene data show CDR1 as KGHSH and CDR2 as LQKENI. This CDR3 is CASSRDRVNSPLHF. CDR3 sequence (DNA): TGTGCCAGCTCGCGGGACAGGGTTAATTCACCCCTCCACTTT.

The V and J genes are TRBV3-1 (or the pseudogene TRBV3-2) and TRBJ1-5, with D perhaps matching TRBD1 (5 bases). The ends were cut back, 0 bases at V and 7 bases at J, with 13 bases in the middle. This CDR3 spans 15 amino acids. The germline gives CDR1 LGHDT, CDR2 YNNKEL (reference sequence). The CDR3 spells CASSQDRQRGQPQHF. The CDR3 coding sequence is TGTGCCAGCAGCCAAGATCGTCAGCGGGGGCAGCCCCAGCATTTT.

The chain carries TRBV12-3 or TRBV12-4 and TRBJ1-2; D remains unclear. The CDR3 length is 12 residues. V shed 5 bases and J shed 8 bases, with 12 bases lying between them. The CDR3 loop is CASSTQFGGYTF. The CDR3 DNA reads TGTGCCAGCAGTACCCAGTTCGGGGGCTACACCTTC.

CDR3 bases: TGTGCCAGCAGACCGACAGGGAACTATGGCTACACCTTC. Translation gives CASRPTGNYGYTF. J is TRBJ1-2 and V is TRBV7-9; 7 bases line up with TRBD1. The CDR3 covers 13 residues. CDR1 and CDR2 (germline): SEHNR, FQNEAQ (reference sequence). The trim removed 6 bases at V and 2 bases at J, leaving 3 bases unmatched.

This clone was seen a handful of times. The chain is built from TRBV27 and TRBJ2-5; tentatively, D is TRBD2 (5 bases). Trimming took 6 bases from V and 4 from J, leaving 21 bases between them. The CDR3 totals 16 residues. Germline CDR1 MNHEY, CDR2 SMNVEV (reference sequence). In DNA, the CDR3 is TGTGCCAGCAGCCTGGACTGGATAAGATTTCGAGAGACCCAGTACTTC. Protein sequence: CASSLDWIRFRETQYF.

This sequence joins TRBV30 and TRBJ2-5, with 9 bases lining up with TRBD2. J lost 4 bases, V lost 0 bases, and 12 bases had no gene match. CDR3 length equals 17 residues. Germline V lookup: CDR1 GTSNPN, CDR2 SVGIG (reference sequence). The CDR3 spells CAWSVNSALRGGETQYF. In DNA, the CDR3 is TGTGCCTGGAGTGTAAATTCAGCGTTGCGGGGGGGAGAGACCCAGTACTTC. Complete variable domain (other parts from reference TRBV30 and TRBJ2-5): SQTIHQWPATLVQPVGSPLSLECTVEGTSNPNLYWYRQAAGRGLQLLFYSVGIGQISSEVPQNLSASRPQDRQFILSSKKLLLSDSGFYLCAWSVNSALRGGETQYFGPGTRLLVL.

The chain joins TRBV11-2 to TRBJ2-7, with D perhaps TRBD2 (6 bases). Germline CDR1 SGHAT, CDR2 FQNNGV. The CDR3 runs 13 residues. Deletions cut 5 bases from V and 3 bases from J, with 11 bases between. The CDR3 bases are TGTGCCAGCAGCCTAGCTAGCGACTACGAGCAGTACTTC. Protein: CASSLASDYEQYF.

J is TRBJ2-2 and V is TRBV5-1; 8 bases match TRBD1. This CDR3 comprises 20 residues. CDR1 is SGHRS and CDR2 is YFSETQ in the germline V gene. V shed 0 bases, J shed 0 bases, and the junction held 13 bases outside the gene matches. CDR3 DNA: TGCGCCAGCAGCTTGGCGGGTCGGACAGGGCTGTCCGCGAACACCGGGGAGCTGTTTTTT. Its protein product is CASSLAGRTGLSANTGELFF.

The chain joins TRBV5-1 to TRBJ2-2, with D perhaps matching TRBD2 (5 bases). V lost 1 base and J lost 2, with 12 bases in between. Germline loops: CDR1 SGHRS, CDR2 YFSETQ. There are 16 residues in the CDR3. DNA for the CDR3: TGCGCCAGCAGCTTGAGCGGCAGGACCAACACCGGGGAGCTGTTTTTT. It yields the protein CASSLSGRTNTGELFF.

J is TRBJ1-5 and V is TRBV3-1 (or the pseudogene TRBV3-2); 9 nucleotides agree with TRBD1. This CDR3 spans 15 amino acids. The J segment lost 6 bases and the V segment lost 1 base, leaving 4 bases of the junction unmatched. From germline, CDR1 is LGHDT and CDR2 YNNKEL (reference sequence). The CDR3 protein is CASSQAGQGVQPQHF. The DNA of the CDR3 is TGTGCCAGCAGCCAAGCGGGACAGGGAGTTCAGCCCCAGCATTTT.

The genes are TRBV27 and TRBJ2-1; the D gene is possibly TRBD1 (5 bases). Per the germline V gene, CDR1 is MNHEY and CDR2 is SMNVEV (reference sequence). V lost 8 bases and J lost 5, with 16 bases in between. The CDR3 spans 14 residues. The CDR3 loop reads CASAIGAPHNEQFF. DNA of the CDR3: TGTGCCAGCGCCATAGGGGCGCCCCACAATGAGCAGTTCTTC.

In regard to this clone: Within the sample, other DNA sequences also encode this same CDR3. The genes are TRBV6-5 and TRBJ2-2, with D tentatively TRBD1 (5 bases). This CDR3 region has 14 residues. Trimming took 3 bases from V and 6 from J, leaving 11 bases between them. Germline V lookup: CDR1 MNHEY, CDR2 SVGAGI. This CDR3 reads CASSYREGAGELFF. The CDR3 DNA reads TGTGCCAGCAGTTATAGAGAAGGGGCCGGGGAGCTGTTTTTT.

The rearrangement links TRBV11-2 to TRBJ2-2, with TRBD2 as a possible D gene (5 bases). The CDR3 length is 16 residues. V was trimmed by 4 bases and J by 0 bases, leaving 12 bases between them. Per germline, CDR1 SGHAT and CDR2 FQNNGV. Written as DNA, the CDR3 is TGTGCCAGCAGCTCACGGGCGGGCTCGAACACCGGGGAGCTGTTTTTT. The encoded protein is CASSSRAGSNTGELFF.

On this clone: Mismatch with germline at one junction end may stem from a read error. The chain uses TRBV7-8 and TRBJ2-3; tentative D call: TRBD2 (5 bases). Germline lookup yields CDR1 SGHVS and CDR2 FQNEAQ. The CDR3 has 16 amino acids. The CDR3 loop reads CACSERSNGGTDTQYF. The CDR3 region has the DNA TGTGCCTGCAGCGAACGGTCGAACGGGGGCACAGATACGCAGTATTTT.

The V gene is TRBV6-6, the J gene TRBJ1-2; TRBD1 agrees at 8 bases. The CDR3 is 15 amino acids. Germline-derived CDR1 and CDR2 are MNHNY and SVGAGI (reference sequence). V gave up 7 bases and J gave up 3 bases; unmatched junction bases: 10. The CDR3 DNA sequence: TGTGCCAGCATTACCGGAGGACAGGGCGACTATGGCTACACCTTC. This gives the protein CASITGGQGDYGYTF.

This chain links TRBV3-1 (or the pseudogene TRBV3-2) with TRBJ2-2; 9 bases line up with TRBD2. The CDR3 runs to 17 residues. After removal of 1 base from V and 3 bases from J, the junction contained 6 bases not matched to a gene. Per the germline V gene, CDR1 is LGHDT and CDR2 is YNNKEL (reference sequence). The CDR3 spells CASSQVRRGGYTGELFF. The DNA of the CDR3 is TGTGCCAGCAGCCAAGTAAGGCGGGGGGGATACACCGGGGAGCTGTTTTTT.

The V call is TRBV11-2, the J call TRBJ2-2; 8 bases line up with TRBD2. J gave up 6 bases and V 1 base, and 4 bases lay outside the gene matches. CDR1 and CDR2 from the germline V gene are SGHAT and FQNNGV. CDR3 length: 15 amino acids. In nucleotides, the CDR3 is TGTGCCAGCAGCTTAGCCGGGGGGGCCGCCGGGGAGCTGTTTTTT. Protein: CASSLAGGAAGELFF.

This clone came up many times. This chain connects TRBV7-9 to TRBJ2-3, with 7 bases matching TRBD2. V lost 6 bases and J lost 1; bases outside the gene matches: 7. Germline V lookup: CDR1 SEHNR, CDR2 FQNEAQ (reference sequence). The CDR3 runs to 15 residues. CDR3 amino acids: CASRTQRDRTDTQYF. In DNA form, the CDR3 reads TGTGCCAGCAGAACACAGCGGGACCGCACAGATACGCAGTATTTT.

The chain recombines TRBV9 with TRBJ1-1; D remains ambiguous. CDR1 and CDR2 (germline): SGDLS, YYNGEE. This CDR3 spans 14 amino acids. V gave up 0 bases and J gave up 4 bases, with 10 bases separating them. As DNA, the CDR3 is TGTGCCAGCAGCGTAGGGGTGGAGAGCACTGAAGCTTTCTTT. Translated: CASSVGVESTEAFF.

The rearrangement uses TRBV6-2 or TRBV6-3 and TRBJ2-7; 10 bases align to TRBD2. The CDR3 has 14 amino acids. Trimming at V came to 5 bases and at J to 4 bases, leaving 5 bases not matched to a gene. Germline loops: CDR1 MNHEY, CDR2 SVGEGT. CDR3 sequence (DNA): TGTGCCAGCAGTCACGTAGCGGGGGGATACGAGCAGTACTTC. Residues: CASSHVAGGYEQYF.

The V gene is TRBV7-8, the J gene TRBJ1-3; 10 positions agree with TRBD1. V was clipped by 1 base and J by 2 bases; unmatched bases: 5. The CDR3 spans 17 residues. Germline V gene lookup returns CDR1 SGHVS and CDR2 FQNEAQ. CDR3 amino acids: CASSLGGTGVTGNTIYF. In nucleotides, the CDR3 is TGTGCCAGCAGCTTAGGTGGGACAGGGGTGACTGGAAACACCATATATTTT. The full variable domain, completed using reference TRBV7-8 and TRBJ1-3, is GAGVSQSPRYKVAKRGQDVALRCDPISGHVSLFWYQQALGQGPEFLTYFQNEAQLDKSGLPSDRFFAERPEGSVSTLKIQRTQQEDSAVYLCASSLGGTGVTGNTIYFGEGSWLTVV.

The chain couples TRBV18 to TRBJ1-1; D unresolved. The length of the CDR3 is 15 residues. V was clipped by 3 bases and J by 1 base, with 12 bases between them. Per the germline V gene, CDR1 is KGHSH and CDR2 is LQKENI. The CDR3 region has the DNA TGTGCCAGCTCACCTCTCCCGTTATCGAACACTGAAGCTTTCTTT. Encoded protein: CASSPLPLSNTEAFF.

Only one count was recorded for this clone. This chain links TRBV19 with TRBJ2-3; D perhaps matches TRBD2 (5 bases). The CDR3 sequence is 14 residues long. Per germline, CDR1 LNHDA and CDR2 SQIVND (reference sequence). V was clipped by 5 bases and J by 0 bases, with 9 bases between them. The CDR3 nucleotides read TGTGCCAGTAGTCTAAGGACTAGCACAGATACGCAGTATTTT. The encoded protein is CASSLRTSTDTQYF.

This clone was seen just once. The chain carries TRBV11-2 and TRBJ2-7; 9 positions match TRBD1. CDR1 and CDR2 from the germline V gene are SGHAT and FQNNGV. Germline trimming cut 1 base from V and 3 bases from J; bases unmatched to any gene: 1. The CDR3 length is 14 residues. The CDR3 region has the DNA TGTGCCAGCAGCTTAGTGGGACAGGGCTACGAGCAGTACTTC. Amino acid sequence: CASSLVGQGYEQYF.

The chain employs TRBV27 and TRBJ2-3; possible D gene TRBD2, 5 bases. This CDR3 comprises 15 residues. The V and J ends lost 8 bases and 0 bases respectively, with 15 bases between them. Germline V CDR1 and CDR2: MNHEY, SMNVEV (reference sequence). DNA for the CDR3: TGTGCCAGCTATTCGCTAGCCTCTAGCACAGATACGCAGTATTTT. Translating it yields CASYSLASSTDTQYF.

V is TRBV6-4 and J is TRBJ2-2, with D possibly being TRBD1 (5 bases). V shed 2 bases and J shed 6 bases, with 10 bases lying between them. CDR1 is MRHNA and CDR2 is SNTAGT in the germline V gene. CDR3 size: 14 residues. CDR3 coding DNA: TGTGCCAGCAGTGACGGACAAGGGTCCGGGGAGCTGTTTTTT. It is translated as CASSDGQGSGELFF.

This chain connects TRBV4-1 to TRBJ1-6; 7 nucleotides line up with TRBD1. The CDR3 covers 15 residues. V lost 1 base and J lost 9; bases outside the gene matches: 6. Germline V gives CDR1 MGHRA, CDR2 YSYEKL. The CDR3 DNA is TGCGCCAGCAGCCAAGTTGTAGGGGGCAGTTCACCCCTCCACTTT. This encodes CASSQVVGGSSPLHF.

CDR3 sequence (DNA): TGTGCCAGCAGCTTCTCGGGAAACTCTGGAAACACCATATATTTT. Translated, it gives CASSFSGNSGNTIYF. The rearrangement joins TRBV7-2 to TRBJ1-3; D is unclear. V lost 3 bases and J lost 0, with 9 bases in between. CDR1 is SGHTA, CDR2 FQGNSA, per germline. The CDR3 length is 15 residues.